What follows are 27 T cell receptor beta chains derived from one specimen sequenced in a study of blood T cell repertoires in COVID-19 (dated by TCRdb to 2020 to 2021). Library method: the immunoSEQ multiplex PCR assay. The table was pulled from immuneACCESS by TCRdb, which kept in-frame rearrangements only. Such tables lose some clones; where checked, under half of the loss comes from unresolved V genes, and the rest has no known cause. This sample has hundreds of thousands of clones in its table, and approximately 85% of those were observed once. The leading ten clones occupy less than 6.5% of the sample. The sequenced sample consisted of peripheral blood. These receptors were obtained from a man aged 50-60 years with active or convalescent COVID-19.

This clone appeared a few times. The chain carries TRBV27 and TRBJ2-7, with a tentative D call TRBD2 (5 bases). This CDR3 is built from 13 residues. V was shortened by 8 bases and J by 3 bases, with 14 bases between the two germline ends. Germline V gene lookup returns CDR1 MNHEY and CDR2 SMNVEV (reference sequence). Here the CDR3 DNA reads TGTGCCAGCGTTAAGGCGGGCGGCTACGAGCAGTACTTC. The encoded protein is CASVKAGGYEQYF.

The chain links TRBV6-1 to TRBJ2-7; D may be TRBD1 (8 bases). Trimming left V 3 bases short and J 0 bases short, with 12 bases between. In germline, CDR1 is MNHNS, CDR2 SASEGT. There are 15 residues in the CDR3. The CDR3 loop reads CASSDTGGASYEQYF. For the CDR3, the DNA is TGTGCCAGCAGTGATACAGGGGGGGCCTCCTACGAGCAGTACTTC.

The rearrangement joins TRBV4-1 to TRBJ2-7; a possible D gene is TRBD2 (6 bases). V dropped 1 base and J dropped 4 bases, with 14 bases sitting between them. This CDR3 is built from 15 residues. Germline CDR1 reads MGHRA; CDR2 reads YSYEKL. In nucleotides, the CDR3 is TGCGCCAGCAGCCAAGCGGCGGGACTCCTATACGAGCAGTACTTC. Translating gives CASSQAAGLLYEQYF.

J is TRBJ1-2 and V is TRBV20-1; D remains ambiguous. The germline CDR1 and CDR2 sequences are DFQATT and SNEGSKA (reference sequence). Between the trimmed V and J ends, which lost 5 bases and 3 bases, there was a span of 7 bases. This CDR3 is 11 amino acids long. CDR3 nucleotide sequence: TGCAGTGCTGACCAGGACTATGGCTACACCTTC. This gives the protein CSADQDYGYTF.

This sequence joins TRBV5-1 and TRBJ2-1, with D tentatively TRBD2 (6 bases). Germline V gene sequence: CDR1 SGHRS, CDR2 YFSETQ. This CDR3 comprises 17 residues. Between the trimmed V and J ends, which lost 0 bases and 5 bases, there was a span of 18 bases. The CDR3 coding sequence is TGCGCCAGCAGCTTGGTGCCTAGCGCCCGGAGGGACAATGAGCAGTTCTTC. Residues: CASSLVPSARRDNEQFF.

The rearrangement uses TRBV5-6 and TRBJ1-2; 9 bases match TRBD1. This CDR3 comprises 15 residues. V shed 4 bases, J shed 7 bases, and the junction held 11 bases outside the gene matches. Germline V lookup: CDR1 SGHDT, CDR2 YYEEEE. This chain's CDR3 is CASSGTGTGYAGYTF. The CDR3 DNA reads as TGTGCCAGCAGCGGTACCGGGACAGGGTATGCTGGCTACACCTTC.

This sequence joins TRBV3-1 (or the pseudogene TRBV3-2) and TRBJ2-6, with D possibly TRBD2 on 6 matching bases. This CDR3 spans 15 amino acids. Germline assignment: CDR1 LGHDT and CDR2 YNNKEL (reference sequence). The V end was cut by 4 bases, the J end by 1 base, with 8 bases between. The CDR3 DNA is TGTGCCAGCAGCCGCCGGGGGTCTGGGGCCAACGTCCTGACTTTC. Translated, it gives CASSRRGSGANVLTF.

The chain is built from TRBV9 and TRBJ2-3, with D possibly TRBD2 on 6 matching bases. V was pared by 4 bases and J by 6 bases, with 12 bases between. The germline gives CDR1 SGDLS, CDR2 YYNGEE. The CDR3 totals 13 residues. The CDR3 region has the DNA TGTGCCAGCAGCCCCCCGGGGGTGGATACGCAGTATTTT. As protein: CASSPPGVDTQYF. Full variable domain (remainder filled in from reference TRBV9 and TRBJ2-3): DSGVTQTPKHLITATGQRVTLRCSPRSGDLSVYWYQQSLDQGLQFLIQYYNGEERAKGNILERFSAQQFPDLHSELNLSSLELGDSALYFCASSPPGVDTQYFGPGTRLTVL.

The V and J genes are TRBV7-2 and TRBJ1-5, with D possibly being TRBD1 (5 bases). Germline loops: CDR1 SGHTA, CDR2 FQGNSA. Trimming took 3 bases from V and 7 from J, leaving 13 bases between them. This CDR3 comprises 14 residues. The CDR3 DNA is TGTGCCAGCAGCTTTGGGCAGGGAGGCCAGCCCCAGCATTTT. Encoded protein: CASSFGQGGQPQHF.

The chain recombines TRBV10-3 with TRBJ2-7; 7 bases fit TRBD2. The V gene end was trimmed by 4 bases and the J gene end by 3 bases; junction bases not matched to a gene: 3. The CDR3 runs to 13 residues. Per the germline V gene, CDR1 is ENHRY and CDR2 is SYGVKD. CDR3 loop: CAISAGGGYEQYF. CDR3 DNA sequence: TGTGCCATCAGTGCCGGCGGGGGCTACGAGCAGTACTTC.

In DNA form, the CDR3 reads TGCGCCAGCAGCGGCGGACTAGCCAACACCGGGGAGCTGTTTTTT. Its protein product is CASSGGLANTGELFF. The V gene is TRBV5-1, the J gene TRBJ2-2; 8 bases match TRBD2. Per germline, CDR1 SGHRS and CDR2 YFSETQ. Germline trimming cut 4 bases from V and 2 bases from J; bases unmatched to any gene: 4. The CDR3 runs to 15 residues.

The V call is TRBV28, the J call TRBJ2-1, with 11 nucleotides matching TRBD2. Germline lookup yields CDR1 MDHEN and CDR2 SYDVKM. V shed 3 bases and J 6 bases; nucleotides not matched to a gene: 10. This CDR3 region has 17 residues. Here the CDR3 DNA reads TGTGCCAGCAGTTTCCAGTTAGCGGGAGGGGCCGGCAATGAGCAGTTCTTC. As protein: CASSFQLAGGAGNEQFF.

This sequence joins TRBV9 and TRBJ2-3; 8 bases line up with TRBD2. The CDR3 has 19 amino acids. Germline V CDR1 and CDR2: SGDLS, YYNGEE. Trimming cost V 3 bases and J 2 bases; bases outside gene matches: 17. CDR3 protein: CASSATTLAGGRFTDTQYF. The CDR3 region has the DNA TGTGCCAGCAGCGCCACAACCCTCGCCGGCGGGAGGTTCACAGATACGCAGTATTTT.

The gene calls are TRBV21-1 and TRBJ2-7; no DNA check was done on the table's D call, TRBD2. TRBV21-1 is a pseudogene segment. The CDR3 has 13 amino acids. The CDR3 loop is CASSKGLRYEQYF. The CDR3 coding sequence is TGTGCCAGCAGCAAGGGACTCCGTTACGAGCAGTACTTC.

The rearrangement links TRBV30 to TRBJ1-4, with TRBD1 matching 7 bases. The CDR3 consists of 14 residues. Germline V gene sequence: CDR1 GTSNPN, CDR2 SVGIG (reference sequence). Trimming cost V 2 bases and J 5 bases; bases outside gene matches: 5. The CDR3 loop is CAWSWDSGNEKLFF. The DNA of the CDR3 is TGTGCCTGGAGTTGGGACAGCGGGAATGAAAAACTGTTTTTT.

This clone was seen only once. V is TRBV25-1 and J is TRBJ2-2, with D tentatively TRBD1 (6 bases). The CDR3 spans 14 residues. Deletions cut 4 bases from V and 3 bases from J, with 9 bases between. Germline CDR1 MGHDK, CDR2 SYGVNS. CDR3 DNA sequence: TGTGCCAGCAGTGTTGGGGGCTACACCGGGGAGCTGTTTTTT. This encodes CASSVGGYTGELFF.

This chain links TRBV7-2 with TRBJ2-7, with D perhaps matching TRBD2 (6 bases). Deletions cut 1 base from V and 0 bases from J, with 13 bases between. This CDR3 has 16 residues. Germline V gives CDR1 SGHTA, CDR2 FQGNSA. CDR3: CASSLEAATSSYEQYF. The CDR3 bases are TGTGCCAGCAGCTTAGAGGCGGCGACTAGCTCCTACGAGCAGTACTTC. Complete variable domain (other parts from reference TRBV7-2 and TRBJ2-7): GAGVSQSPSNKVTEKGKDVELRCDPISGHTALYWYRQSLGQGLEFLIYFQGNSAPDKSGLPSDRFSAERTGGSVSTLTIQRTQQEDSAVYLCASSLEAATSSYEQYFGPGTRLTVT.

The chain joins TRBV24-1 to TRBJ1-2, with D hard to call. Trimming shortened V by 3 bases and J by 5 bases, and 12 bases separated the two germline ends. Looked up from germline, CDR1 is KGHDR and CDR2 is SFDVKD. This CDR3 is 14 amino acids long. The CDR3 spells CATSDRSGGYGYTF. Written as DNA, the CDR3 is TGTGCCACCAGTGATCGGTCAGGAGGGTATGGCTACACCTTC.

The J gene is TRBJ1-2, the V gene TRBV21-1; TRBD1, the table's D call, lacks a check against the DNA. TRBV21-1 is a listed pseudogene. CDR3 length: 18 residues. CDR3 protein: CASINNRGTRLSTYGYTF. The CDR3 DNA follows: TGTGCCAGCATCAATAATAGGGGGACGCGCCTCTCTACCTATGGCTACACCTTC.

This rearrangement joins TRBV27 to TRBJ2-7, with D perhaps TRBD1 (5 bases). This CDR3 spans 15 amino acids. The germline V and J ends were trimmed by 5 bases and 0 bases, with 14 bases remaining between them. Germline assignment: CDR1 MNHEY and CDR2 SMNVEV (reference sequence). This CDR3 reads CASSPYDSFSYEQYF. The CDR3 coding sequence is TGTGCCAGCAGTCCATACGACAGTTTCTCCTACGAGCAGTACTTC.

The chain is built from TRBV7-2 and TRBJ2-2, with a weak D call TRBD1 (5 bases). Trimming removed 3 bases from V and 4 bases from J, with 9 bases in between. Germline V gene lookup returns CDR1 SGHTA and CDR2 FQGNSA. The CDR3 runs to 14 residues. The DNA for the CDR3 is TGTGCCAGCAGCTTTGGGCAGGGCACCGGGGAGCTGTTTTTT. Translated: CASSFGQGTGELFF.

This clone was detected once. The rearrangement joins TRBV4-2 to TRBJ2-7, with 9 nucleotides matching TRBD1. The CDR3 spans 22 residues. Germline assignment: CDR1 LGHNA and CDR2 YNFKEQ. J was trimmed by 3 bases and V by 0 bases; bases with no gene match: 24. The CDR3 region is CASSQEKNVRDRDFAGGYEQYF. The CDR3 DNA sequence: TGTGCCAGCAGCCAAGAAAAGAATGTAAGGGACAGGGATTTCGCGGGTGGCTACGAGCAGTACTTC.

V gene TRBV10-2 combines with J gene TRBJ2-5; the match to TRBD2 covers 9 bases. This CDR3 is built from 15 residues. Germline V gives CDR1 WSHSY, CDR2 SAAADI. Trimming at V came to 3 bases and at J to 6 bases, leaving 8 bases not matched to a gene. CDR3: CASSEGLAGRKTQYF. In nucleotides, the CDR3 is TGCGCCAGCAGTGAAGGGCTAGCGGGAAGGAAGACCCAGTACTTC.

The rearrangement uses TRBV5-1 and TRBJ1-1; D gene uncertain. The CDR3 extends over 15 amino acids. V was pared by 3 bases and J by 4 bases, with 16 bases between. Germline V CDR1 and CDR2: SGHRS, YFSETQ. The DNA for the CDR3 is TGCGCCAGCAGCTCAGGCGGGGTGGGAGGCACTGAAGCTTTCTTT. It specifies CASSSGGVGGTEAFF.

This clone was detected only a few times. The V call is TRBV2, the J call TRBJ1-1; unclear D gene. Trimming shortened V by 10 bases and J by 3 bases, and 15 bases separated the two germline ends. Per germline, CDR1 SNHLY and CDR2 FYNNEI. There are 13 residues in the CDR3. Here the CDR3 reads CATQREEDTEAFF. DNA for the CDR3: TGTGCCACCCAAAGGGAGGAGGACACTGAAGCTTTCTTT. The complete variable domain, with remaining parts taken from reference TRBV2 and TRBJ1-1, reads EPEVTQTPSHQVTQMGQEVILRCVPISNHLYFYWYRQILGQKVEFLVSFYNNEISEKSEIFDDQFSVERPDGSNFTLKIRSTKLEDSAMYFCATQREEDTEAFFGQGTRLTVV.

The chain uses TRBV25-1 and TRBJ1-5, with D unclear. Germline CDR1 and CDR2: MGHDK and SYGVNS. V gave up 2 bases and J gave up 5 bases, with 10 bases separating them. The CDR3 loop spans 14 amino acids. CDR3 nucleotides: TGTGCCAGCAGTGAAGCCGGGAGTGATCAGCCCCAGCATTTT. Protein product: CASSEAGSDQPQHF. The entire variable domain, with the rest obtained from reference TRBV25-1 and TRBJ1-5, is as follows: EADIYQTPRYLVIGTGKKITLECSQTMGHDKMYWYQQDPGMELHLIHYSYGVNSTEKGDLSSESTVSRIRTEHFPLTLESARPSHTSQYLCASSEAGSDQPQHFGDGTRLSIL.

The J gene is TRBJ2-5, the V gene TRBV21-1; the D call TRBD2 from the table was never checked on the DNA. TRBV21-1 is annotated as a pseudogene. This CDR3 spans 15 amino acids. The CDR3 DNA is TGTGCCAGCATAGACCGCACGAAGGAGGAGGAGACCCAGTACTTC. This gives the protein CASIDRTKEEETQYF.